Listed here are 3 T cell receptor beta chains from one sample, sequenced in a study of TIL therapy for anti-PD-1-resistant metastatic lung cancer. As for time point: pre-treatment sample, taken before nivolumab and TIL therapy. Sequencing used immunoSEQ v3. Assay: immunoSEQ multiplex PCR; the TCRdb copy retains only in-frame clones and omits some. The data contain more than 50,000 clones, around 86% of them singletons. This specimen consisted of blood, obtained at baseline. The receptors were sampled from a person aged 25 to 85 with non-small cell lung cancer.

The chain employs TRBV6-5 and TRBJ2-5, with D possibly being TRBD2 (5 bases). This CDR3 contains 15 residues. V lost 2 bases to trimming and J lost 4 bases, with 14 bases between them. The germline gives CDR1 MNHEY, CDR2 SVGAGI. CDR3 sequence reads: CASSYEADFAETQYF. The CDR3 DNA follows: TGTGCCAGCAGTTACGAGGCGGACTTCGCAGAGACCCAGTACTTC.

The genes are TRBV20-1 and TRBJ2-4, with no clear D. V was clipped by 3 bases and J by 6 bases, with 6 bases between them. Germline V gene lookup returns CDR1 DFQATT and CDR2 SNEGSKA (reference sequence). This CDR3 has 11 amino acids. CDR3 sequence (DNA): TGCAGTGCTAGCGTGGGAAACATTCAGTACTTC. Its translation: CSASVGNIQYF.

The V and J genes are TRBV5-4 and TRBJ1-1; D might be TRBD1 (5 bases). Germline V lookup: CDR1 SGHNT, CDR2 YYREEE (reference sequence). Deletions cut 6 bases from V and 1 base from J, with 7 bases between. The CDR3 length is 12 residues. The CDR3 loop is CASTGGNTEAFF. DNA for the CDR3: TGTGCCAGCACGGGGGGGAACACTGAAGCTTTCTTT.